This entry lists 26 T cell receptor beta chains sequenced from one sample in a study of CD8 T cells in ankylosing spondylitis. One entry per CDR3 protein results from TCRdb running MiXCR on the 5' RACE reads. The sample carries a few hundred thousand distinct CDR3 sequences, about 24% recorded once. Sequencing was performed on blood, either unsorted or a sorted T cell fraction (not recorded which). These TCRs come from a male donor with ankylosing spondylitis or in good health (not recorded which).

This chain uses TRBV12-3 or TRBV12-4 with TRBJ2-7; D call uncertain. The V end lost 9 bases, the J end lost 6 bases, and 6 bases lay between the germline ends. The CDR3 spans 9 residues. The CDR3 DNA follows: TGTGCCAGGGACGGCGAGCAGTACTTC. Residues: CARDGEQYF.

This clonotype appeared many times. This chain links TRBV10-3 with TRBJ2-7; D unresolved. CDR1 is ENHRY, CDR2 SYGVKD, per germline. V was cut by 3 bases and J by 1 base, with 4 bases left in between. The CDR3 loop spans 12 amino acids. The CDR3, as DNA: TGTGCCATCAGTGACAGTTCCTACGAGCAGTACTTC. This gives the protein CAISDSSYEQYF.

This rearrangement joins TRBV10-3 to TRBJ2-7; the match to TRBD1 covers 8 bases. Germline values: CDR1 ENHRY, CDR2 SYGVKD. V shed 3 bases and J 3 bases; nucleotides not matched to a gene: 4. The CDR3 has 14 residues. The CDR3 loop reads CAISDSTGDYEQYF. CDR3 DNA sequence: TGTGCCATCAGTGATTCGACAGGGGACTACGAGCAGTACTTC.

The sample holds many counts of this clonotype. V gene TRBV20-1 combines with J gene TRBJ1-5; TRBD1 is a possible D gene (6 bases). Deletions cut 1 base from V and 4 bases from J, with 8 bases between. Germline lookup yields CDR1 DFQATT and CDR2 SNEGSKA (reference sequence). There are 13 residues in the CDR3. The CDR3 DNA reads TGCAGTGCTAGAGGAACAGGGAATCAGCCCCAGCATTTT. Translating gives CSARGTGNQPQHF.

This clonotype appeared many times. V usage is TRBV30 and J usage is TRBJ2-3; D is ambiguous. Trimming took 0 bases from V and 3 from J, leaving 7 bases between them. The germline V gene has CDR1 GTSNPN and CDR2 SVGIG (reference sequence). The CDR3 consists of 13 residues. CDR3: CAWSVGKTDTQYF. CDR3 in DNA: TGTGCCTGGAGTGTAGGGAAGACAGATACGCAGTATTTT.

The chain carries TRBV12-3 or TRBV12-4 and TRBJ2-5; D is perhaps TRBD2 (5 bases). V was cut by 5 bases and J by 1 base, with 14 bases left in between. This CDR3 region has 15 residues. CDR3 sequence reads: CASSLPPRGQETQYF. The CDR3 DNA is TGTGCCAGCAGTCTCCCCCCCCGGGGCCAAGAGACCCAGTACTTC.

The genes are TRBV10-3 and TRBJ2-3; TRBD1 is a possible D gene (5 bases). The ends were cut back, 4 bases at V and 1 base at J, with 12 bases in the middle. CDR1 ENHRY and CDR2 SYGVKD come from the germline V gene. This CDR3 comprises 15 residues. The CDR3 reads CAISGGDRGTDTQYF. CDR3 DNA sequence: TGTGCCATCAGTGGTGGAGACAGAGGCACAGATACGCAGTATTTT.

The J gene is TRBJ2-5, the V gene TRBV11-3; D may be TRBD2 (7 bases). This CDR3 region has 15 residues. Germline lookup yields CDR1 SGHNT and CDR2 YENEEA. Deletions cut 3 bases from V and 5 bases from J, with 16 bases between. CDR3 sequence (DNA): TGTGCCAGCAGCTTGGGGGGGGGGCCGGTGGAGACCCAGTACTTC. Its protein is CASSLGGGPVETQYF.

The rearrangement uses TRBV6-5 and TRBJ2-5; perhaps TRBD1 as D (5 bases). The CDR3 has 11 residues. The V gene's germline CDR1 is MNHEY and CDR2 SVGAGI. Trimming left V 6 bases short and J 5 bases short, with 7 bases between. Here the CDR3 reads CASRQAETQYF. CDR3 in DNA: TGTGCCAGCAGACAGGCGGAGACCCAGTACTTC.

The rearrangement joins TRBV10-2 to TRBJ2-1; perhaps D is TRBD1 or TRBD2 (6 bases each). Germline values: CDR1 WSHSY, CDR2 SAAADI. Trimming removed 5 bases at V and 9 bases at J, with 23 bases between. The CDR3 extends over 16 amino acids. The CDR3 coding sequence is TGCGCCAGCAGTCTCCTAAGACCTACGGGGGCTGGTGAGCAGTTCTTC. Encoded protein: CASSLLRPTGAGEQFF.

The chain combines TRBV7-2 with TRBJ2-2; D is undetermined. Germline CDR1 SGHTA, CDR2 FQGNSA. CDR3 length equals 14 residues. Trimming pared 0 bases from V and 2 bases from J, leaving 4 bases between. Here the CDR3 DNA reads TGTGCCAGCAGCTTAGCGTTCAACACCGGGGAGCTGTTTTTT. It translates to CASSLAFNTGELFF.

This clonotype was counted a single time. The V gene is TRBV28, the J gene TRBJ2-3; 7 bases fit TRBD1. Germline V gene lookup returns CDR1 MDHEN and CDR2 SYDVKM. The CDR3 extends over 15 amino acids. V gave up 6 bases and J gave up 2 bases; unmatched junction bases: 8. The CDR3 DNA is TGTGCCAGCAGCCGGGACAGTGGGGCCACAGATACGCAGTATTTT. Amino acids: CASSRDSGATDTQYF.

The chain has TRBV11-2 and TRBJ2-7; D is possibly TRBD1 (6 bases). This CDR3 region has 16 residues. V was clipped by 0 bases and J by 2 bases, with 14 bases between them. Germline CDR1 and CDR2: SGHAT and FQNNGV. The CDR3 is CASSLEGTSAAYEQYF. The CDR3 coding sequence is TGTGCCAGCAGCTTAGAAGGGACATCGGCAGCCTACGAGCAGTACTTC.

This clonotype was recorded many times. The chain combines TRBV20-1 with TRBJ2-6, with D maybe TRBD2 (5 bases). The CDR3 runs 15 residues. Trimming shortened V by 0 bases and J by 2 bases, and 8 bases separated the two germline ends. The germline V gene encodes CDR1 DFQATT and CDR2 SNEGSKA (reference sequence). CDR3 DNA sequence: TGCAGTGCTAGAGACGGAGGTACTGGGGCCAACGTCCTGACTTTC. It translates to CSARDGGTGANVLTF.

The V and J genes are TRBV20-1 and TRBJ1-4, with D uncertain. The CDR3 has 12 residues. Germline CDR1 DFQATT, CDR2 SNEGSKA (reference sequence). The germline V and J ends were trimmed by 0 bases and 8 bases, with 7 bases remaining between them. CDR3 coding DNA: TGCAGTGCTAGAGATCTCCCGGAAAAACTGTTTTTT. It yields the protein CSARDLPEKLFF.

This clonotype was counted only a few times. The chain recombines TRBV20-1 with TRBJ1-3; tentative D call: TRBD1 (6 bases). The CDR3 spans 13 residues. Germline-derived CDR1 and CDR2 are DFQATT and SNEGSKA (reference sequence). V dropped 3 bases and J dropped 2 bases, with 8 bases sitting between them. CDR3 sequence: CSASPGAGNTIYF. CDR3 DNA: TGCAGTGCTAGCCCAGGGGCTGGAAACACCATATATTTT.

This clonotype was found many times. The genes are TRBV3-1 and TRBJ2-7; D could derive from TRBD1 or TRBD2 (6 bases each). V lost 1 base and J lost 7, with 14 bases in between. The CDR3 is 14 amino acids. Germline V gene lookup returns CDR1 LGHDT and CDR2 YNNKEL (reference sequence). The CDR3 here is CASSQAGGSREQYF. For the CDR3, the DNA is TGTGCCAGCAGCCAAGCCGGGGGCTCTCGAGAGCAGTACTTC.

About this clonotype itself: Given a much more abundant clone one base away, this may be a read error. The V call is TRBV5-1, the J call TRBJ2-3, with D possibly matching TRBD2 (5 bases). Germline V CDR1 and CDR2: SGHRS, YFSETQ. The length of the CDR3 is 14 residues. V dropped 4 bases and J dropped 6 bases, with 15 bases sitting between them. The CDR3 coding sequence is TGCGCCAGCAGCAGAGGACTGTCCCAGGATACGCAGTATTTT. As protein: CASSRGLSQDTQYF. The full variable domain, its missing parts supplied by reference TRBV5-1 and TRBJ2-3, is KAGVTQTPRYLIKTRGQQVTLSCSPISGHRSVSWYQQTPGQGLQFLFEYFSETQRNKGNFPGRFSGRQFSNSRSEMNVSTLELGDSALYLCASSRGLSQDTQYFGPGTRLTVL.

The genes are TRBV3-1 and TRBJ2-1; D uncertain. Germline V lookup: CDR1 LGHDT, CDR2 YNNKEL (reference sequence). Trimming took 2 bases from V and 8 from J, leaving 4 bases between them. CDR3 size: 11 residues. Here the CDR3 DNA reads TGTGCCAGCAGCCAACGGCATGAGCAGTTCTTC. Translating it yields CASSQRHEQFF.

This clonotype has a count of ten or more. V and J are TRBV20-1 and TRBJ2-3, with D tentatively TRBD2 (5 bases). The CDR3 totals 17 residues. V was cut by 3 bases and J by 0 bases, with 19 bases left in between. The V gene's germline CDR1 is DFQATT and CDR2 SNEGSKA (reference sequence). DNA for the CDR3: TGCAGTGCTAGGGACCCCGGGGTAGCCCGAAGCACAGATACGCAGTATTTT. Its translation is CSARDPGVARSTDTQYF.

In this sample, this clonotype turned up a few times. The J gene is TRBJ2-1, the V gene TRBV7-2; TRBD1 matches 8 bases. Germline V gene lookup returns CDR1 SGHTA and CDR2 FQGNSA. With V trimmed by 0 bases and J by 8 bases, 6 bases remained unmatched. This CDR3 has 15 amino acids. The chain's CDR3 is CASSLAAGGMDEQFF. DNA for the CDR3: TGTGCCAGCAGCTTAGCCGCAGGGGGCATGGATGAGCAGTTCTTC.

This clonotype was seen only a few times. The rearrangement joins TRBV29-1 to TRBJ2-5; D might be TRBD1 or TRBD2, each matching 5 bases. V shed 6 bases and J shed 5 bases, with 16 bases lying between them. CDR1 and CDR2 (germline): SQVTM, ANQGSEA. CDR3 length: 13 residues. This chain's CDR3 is CSVGPGLGETQYF. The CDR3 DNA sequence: TGCAGCGTGGGACCAGGGTTAGGGGAGACCCAGTACTTC.

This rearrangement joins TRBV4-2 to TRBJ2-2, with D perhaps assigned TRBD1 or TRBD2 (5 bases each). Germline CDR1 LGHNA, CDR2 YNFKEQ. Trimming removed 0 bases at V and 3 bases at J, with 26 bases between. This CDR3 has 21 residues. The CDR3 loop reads CASSQELWGVAPRGDTGELFF. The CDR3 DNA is TGTGCCAGCAGCCAAGAATTATGGGGTGTGGCCCCCCGAGGGGACACCGGGGAGCTGTTTTTT.

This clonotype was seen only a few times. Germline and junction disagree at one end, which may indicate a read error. As DNA, the CDR3 is TGTGCCAGCAGTTACGCCGGGACAGGGGCTGGCCTCTTC. Protein sequence: CASSYAGTGAGLF. The chain is built from TRBV6-5 and TRBJ2-5, with 10 bases identical to TRBD1. CDR1 is MNHEY and CDR2 is SVGAGI in the germline V gene. CDR3 length: 13 amino acids.

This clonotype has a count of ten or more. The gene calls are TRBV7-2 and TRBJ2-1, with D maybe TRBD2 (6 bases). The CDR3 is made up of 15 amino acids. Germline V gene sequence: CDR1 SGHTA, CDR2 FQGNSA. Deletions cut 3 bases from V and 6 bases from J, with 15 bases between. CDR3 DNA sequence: TGTGCCAGCAGCTTGAGACCGGGAGCCACCAATGAGCAGTTCTTC. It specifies CASSLRPGATNEQFF. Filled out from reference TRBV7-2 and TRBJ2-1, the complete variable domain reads GAGVSQSPSNKVTEKGKDVELRCDPISGHTALYWYRQSLGQGLEFLIYFQGNSAPDKSGLPSDRFSAERTGGSVSTLTIQRTQQEDSAVYLCASSLRPGATNEQFFGPGTRLTVL.

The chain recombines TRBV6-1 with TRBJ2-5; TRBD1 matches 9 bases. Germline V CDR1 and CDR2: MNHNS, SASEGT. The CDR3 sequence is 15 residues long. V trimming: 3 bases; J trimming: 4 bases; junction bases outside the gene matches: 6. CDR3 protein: CASSENTGGGETQYF. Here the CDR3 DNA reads TGTGCCAGCAGTGAGAATACAGGGGGCGGAGAGACCCAGTACTTC.